This T cell receptor (beta chain) was retrieved from a study of T cells in Graves' hyperthyroidism and ophthalmopathy. Study findings and constraints: Ophthalmopathy, as predicted by the model, came a median roughly 6.8 months after the prediction.

This clonotype was recorded many times. Its cognate antigen is unknown. Amplification yielded TCR beta CDR3 regions, with RNA transcripts as the source. First-round RT-PCR with HTBI primers amplified the TCR CDR3 region. TCRdb fed the multiplex PCR reads into MiXCR, producing one record per CDR3 protein. Of around 250,000 distinct CDR3 sequences detected, more than 20% appear once; the ten largest clones hold 30% to 40%. V shed 5 bases and J shed 4 bases, with 11 bases lying between them. The CDR3 runs to 14 residues. Germline V gene lookup returns CDR1 SNHLY and CDR2 FYNNEI. The TCR originated in a woman aged 40 to 49 with Graves' ophthalmopathy. Sequenced sample: blood. The rearrangement joins TRBV2 to TRBJ2-2; perhaps TRBD2 as D (5 bases). This chain's CDR3 is CASSKVEGTGELFF. CDR3 nucleotides: TGTGCCAGCAGTAAAGTCGAGGGCACCGGGGAGCTGTTTTTT.